This TCR beta chain came from a study of blood T cell repertoires in COVID-19. Study details: The United States, Italy and Spain supplied acute and convalescent COVID-19 samples.

CDR1 and CDR2 from the germline V gene are MNHEY and SVGEGT. The junction had 9 bases not matched to a gene; V was cut back by 2 bases and J by 5 bases. The CDR3 has 15 amino acids. Authors' methods: Amplification from reference gene primers served as the basis for estimated nucleated cell counts. The method was immunoSEQ multiplex PCR; TCRdb's version includes in-frame clones alone and lacks a portion of them. V, J and clone size reflect that table, while D and trimming were determined from the DNA. The sample shows some 200,000 clones, about 83% of them seen only once. A Seattle source enrolled patients during active infection and followed them longitudinally.

The TCR comes from a woman aged 25 to 39 with COVID-19, enrolled during active disease. Sequences were obtained from peripheral blood. The genes are TRBV6-2 or TRBV6-3 and TRBJ2-7; TRBD1 matches 7 bases. The CDR3 sequence: CASSYVRGRRHEQYF. CDR3 DNA sequence: TGTGCCAGCAGTTACGTAAGGGGGCGCCGACACGAGCAGTACTTC.